This T cell receptor beta chain was found in a study of blood T cells in healthy people across ages. The V gene's germline CDR1 is SGHNT and CDR2 YENEEA. V lost 5 bases and J lost 3; bases outside the gene matches: 6. The CDR3 length is 16 residues. The use of a sample-barcoded 5' primer and a J-beta primer mix characterized a second PCR of roughly 6 to 11 cycles. TCRdb fed the 5' RACE reads into MiXCR, producing one record per CDR3 protein. The profile shows around 1,800,000 distinct CDR3 sequences, about 39% of them singletons. The sample, 9 to 10 milliliters of peripheral blood, was drawn from each donor. Study-level results: PBMC samples, being unsorted, prevented any conclusive comparison of naive and antigen-experienced cells.

Details on this clonotype: Its antigen remains unidentified.

The sequenced sample was blood. This clonotype was obtained from a human donor in good health. The chain is built from TRBV11-3 and TRBJ2-5, with 13 bases that match TRBD2. The CDR3 reads CASSQGLAGVEETQYF. The CDR3 region has the DNA TGTGCCAGCAGCCAAGGACTAGCGGGGGTCGAAGAGACCCAGTACTTC.